The present T cell receptor beta chain was sequenced within a study of cytomegalovirus exposure and HLA in healthy donors (dated by TCRdb to the late 2010s). For the wider study: An earlier analysis of some 500 of the donors reported 276 Gb of sequence data and approximately 110 million unique TCR beta sequences from approximately 180 million T cells. Across roughly 420 genotyped donors of the cohort, an average of approximately 240,000 unique TCR beta nucleotide sequences per donor were sequenced, and roughly a sixth of those sequences were non-productive. To predict cytomegalovirus infection status, the study brought together high-throughput TCR immunosequencing, statistical association of individual TCRs with disease status, and machine learning. Every discovery cohort repertoire had been produced on one sequencing platform. To decide whether each TCR beta V gene segment behaved as functional or pseudogenic, an earlier analysis of 587 of the donors relied on high-throughput TCR beta sequencing. HLA typing included class I and class II loci at four-digit resolution. An early release covering approximately 600 HLA-typed donors comprised approximately 290 gigabases of sequencing data and roughly 86 million unique TCR sequences. To study patterns of TCR occurrence, a later analysis re-analyzed previously published TCR beta repertoires from hundreds of donors and added high-resolution HLA genotyping. Among the approximately 430 genotyped donors, around 81% belonged to the genetic ancestry cluster associated with self-reported Caucasian donors. In addition to the first cohort of 666 subjects, a separate validation cohort of 120 different subjects was used. The number of typed donors differed by locus: roughly 620-630 for A, B, C, DRB1 and DQB1; some 500 for DQA1; 606 for DPA1; and roughly 450 for DPB1. The study was designed to test whether signatures of past pathogen exposure could be identified by cataloging public T cell receptors. Genome-wide SNP genotypes for about 65% of the 666 donors were used in a later genetic analysis, which treated that subset as a discovery cohort. Roughly 5 DR-DQ haplotypes were handled as single units for association and clustering, since linkage in the cohort was strong. Donor age, sex, ethnicity and CMV serostatus were compiled alongside the repertoire data. The study profiled the T cell repertoires of hundreds of subjects by immunosequencing and related them to cytomegalovirus serostatus. Rather than drawing on any new phenotypic data, the later analysis identified candidate immune exposures from TCR beta sequences and the way those sequences occurred across donors.

With regard to this clone: Its antigen is currently not known. Base qualities are missing; no much larger clone stands one base away.

To prepare the library, the immunoSEQ multiplex PCR assay was applied. A mixture of 60 forward primers for TCR Vbeta segments and 13 reverse primers for TCR Jbeta segments was used in the multiplex PCR. The CDR3 region of rearranged TCR beta genes was amplified from genomic DNA with a multiplex PCR assay. The Illumina HiSeq System was used to sequence the amplified TCR beta libraries as 87-base-pair reads. Turning to the authors' computational methods: A later analysis counted about 76 million unique TCR beta chains across the 550 to 750 repertoires, and some 11 million of these chains were shared by at least two donors. To remove PCR and sequencing errors, raw reads were error-corrected and collapsed into unique sequences using a nearest-neighbor algorithm that merged closely related sequences. V, D and J gene segments were assigned by aligning CDR3 sequences to IMGT reference sequences. Each retained sequence needed at least a six-nucleotide match to both a V gene segment and a J gene segment. Rearrangements were called productive when the CDR3 lacked stop codons and stayed in frame with V and J; all others were non-productive. CDR3 was defined by IMGT convention, running from the second conserved V-encoded cysteine to the conserved J-encoded phenylalanine. In an earlier analysis of some 550 of the donors, sequences lacking an unambiguous match to a single V gene segment were excluded. In an earlier analysis of several hundred of the donors, a V segment was called functional when productive rearrangements were above 56.7%, and segregating when the standard deviation between donors exceeded 5%. A statistical classification framework was built to diagnose cytomegalovirus status from the catalog of TCR beta chain sequences. V and J gene assignment, in a later analysis, came from comparing TCR nucleotide sequences with IMGT/GENE-DB human TR gene sequences. In a later analysis, CDR3 sequences and most-parsimonious VDJ recombination scenarios were assigned using the TCRdist pipeline. In a later analysis, each TCR beta chain was defined by its CDR3 amino acid sequence together with its V-gene family, and reads without a unique V-gene family were excluded. In a later analysis, around 650 highly shared, low-generation-probability nucleotide sequences were removed to address suspected cross-contamination and a sequencing artifact. In a later analysis, a clonal expansion index was calculated for each public chain from normalized within-repertoire ranks of inferred template counts. A later analysis computed generation probabilities with a VDJ recombination model fitted to out-of-frame rearrangements, and checked the results against IGoR. In a later analysis, hypergeometric tests were used to score TCR-TCR, TCR-HLA and TCR-CMV co-occurrence, with a repertoire-size bias correction applied to TCR pairs. To estimate false discovery rates, a later analysis permuted the HLA or CMV assignments 20 times. In a later analysis, co-occurring TCRs were grouped with DBSCAN, and TCRdist sequence similarity was added when clustering was performed within HLA-allele-positive subsets. For co-occurrence clustering, repertoires with fewer than 30,000 or more than 120,000 public chains were excluded, along with roughly 5 repertoires with anomalous nucleotide sharing. As stored in TCRdb, this immuneACCESS dataset retains in-frame rearrangements with V and J assigned. A fraction of the clones does not appear; measured against another copy, unresolved V genes explain less than half of the discrepancy, and the remainder lacks a known reason. V and J calls plus clone size are reproduced from that table; the DNA served to infer D and trimming. The sample table shows about 170,000 clones, and approximately 80% are seen once. The ten largest clones represent about 2.5% of the sample.

Its CDR3 holds 12 amino acids, cysteine through phenylalanine. The sequence is cut down to CDR3 DNA, 36 bases in frame from base 1. Reading the germline V gene gives CDR1 KGHSH and CDR2 LQKENI. Between the V and J ends, shortened by 2 bases and 7 bases respectively, the junction contains 8 bases. General study outcomes and caveats: A later analysis found that HLA-associated TCR beta chains were more clonally expanded and had lower generation probabilities than equally common non-associated chains. For the cohort, immune exposure information was limited to CMV serostatus. Assigning TCR associations to individual alleles was difficult when HLA alleles, especially DR and DQ, strongly co-occurred. A total of about 150 TCR beta chains were listed by the study as associated with cytomegalovirus. A further reported finding was that TCR beta sequences accurately predicted the HLA-A and HLA-B alleles for most subjects in the first cohort. Most TCR sequences were observed very rarely across donors, whereas some public TCRs were present in many individuals. In a later analysis, TCR association rates were found to vary across HLA loci, with the most associated TCRs seen for DRB1 alleles and the fewest for HLA-C alleles. Seventeen rarely observed V segments, including chromosome 9 orphons, were excluded from the earlier analysis of some 590 of the donors because counts were too low. Compared with the roughly 700-donor mean, donors in an Asian-associated ancestry cluster had fewer N-insertions in productive TCRs, according to a later genetic analysis. According to a later analysis, most CMV-associated TCR beta chains appeared to be HLA-restricted, and the HLA associations seemed to be driven largely by CMV exposure. A later analysis reported that several top co-occurrence clusters appeared linked to parvovirus B19, influenza, CMV and Epstein-Barr virus. Broadly in line with IMGT annotations, most TCR beta V segments showed up in productive rearrangements about 87% or about 30% of the time in an earlier analysis of about 500 of the donors. The authors suggested that the approach could potentially be generalized to other disease states and immunological phenotypes. Because HLA typing was missing for some donors at each locus, association tests included only the typed subset. The sequencing pipeline was judged likely to have produced a cluster of highly shared sequence variants as a technical artifact. In both the original and validation cohorts, the classifier was reported to diagnose cytomegalovirus status with high specificity and sensitivity. Because the 87-base-pair reads could not distinguish some IMGT-functional V segments, including TRBV6-2 and TRBV6-3, those segments were excluded. Only TCR beta chains were sequenced in this cohort, and the absence of alpha or paired-chain data limited detectable features. Correlated functional status among segregating V segments might be attributable to linkage disequilibrium, but an unknown experimental factor could not be ruled out. Specific HLA alleles were associated with 15,000 to 20,000 TCR beta sequences at a false discovery rate of 0.05 in a later analysis. In vitro tests confirmed that three of the cytomegalovirus-associated TCR beta chains recognize cytomegalovirus antigens. In a later genetic analysis, a missense DCLRE1C variant was associated with V-gene and J-gene trimming of TCR beta chains, and the association was replicated in an independent cohort. Roughly uniform sequencing depth across donors was assumed in presence/absence analyses, although this assumption may not hold.

The cohort comprised around 690 healthy bone marrow donors. At the time of sampling, every cohort member was nominally healthy, though immune exposures that went unrecorded were likely present. The donor was CMV seronegative and was included in the group of 352 seronegative cohort members. A peripheral blood sample was collected from each donor, and TCR beta sequencing was performed on peripheral blood mononuclear cells. The Qiagen DNeasy Blood Extraction Kit was used to extract genomic DNA from the blood cell samples. Sequencing was done on a sample of PBMCs. The rearranged segments are TRBV18 and TRBJ2-5; TRBD2 is possibly the D segment (6 matching bases). The clonotype originates from a woman between 50 and 59 years old in good health and CMV-seronegative. The CDR3: CASSPEEGTQYF. The DNA sequence is given as TGTGCCAGCTCACCAGAGGAGGGGACCCAGTACTTC.